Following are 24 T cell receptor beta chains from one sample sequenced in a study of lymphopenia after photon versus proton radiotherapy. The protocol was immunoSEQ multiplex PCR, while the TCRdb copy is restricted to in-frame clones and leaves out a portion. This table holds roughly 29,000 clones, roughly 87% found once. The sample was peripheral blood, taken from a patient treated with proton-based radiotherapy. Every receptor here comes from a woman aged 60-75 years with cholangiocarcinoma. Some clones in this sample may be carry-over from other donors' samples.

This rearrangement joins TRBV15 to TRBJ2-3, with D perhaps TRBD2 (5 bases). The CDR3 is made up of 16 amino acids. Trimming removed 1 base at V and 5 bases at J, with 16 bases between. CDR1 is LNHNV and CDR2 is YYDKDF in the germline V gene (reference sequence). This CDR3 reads CATSRGYGSALDTQYF. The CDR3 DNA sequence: TGTGCCACCAGCAGAGGATACGGTAGCGCCCTAGATACGCAGTATTTT.

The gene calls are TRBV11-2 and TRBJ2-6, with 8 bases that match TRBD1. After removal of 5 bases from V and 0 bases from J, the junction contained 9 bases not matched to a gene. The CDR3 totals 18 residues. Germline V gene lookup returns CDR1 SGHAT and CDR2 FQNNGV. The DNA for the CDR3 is TGTGCCAGCAGCACTACCAGGGGGCTGGCCTCTGGGGCCAACGTCCTGACTTTC. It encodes CASSTTRGLASGANVLTF.

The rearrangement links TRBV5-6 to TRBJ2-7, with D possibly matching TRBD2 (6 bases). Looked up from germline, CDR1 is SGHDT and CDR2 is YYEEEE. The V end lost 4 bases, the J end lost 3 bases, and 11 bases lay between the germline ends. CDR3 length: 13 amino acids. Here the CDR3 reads CASSPGSSYEQYF. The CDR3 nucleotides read TGTGCCAGCAGCCCCGGGAGCAGCTACGAGCAGTACTTC.

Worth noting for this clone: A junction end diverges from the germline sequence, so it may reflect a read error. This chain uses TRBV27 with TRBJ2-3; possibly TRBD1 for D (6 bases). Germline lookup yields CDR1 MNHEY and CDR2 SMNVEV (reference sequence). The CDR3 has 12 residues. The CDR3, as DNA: TGTGCCAGTGGGGGCCCTACAGTTACGCAGTATTTT. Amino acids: CASGGPTVTQYF.

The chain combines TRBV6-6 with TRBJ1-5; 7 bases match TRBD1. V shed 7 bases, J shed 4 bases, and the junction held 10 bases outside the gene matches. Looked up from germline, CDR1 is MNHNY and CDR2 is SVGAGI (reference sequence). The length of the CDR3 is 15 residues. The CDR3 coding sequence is TGTGCCAGCACCTTAGAGGGGGCAAGGAATCAGCCCCAGCATTTT. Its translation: CASTLEGARNQPQHF.

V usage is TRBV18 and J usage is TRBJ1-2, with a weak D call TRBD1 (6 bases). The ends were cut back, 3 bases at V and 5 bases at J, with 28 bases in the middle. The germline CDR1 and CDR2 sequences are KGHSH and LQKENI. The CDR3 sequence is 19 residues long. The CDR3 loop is CASSPNYGFGGFGPYGYTF. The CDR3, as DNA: TGTGCCAGCTCACCCAACTACGGCTTTGGGGGCTTTGGTCCTTATGGCTACACCTTC.

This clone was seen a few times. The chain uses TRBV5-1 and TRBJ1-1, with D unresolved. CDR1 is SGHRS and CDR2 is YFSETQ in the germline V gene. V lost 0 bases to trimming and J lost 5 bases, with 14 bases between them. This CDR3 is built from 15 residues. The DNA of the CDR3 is TGCGCCAGCAGCTTGGGTGTAGGAATAGGGACTGAAGCTTTCTTT. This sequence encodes CASSLGVGIGTEAFF.

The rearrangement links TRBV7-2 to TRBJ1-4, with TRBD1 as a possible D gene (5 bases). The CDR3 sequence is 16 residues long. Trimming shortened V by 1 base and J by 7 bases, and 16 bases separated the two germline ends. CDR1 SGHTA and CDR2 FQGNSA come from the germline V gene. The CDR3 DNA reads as TGTGCCAGCAGCTTAGGGCTGGGGCTTCTTGGTGAAAAACTGTTTTTT. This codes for CASSLGLGLLGEKLFF.

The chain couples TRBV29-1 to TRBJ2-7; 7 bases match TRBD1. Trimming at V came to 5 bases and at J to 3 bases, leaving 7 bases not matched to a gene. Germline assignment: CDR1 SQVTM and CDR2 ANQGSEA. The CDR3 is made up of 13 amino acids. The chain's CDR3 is CSVTPTGNYEQYF. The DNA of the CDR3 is TGCAGCGTTACTCCGACAGGGAACTACGAGCAGTACTTC.

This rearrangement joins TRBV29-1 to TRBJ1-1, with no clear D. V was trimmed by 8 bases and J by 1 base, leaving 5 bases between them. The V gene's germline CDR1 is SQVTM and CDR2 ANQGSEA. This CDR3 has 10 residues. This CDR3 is CSTQNTEAFF. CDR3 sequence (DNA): TGCAGCACGCAGAACACTGAAGCTTTCTTT. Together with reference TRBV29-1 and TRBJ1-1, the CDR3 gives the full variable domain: SAVISQKPSRDICQRGTSLTIQCQVDSQVTMMFWYRQQPGQSLTLIATANQGSEATYESGFVIDKFPISRPNLTFSTLTVSNMSPEDSSIYLCSTQNTEAFFGQGTRLTVV.

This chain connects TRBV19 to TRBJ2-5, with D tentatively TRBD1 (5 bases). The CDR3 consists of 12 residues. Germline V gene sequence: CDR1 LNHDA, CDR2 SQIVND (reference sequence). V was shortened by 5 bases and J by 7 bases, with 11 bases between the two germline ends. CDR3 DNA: TGTGCCAGTAGTTACTTGCAGGGGACCCAGTACTTC. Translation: CASSYLQGTQYF.

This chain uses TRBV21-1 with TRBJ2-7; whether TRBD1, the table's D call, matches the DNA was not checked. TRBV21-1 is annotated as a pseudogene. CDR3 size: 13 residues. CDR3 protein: CASSKHRQPEQYF. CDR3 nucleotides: TGTGCCAGCAGCAAACATAGACAGCCCGAGCAGTACTTC.

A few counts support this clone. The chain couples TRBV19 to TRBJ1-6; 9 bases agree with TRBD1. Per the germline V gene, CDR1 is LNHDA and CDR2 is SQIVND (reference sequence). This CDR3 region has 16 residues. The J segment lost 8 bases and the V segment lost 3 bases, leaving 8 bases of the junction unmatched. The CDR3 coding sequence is TGTGCCAGTAGTATCCCCCACAGGACAGGGGATTCACCCCTCCACTTT. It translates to CASSIPHRTGDSPLHF.

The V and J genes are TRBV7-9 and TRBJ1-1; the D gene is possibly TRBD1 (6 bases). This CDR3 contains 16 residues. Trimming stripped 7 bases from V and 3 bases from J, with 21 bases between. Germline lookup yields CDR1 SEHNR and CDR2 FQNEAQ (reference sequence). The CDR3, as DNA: TGTGCCAGCACTCGAACGACGGGGGCGCGTCACACTGAAGCTTTCTTT. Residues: CASTRTTGARHTEAFF.

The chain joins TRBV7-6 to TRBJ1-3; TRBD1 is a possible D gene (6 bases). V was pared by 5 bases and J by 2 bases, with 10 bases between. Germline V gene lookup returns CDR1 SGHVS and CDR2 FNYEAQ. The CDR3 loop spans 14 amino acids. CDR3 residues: CASSLGTTGNTIYF. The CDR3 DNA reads TGTGCCAGCAGCCTTGGGACAACTGGAAACACCATATATTTT.

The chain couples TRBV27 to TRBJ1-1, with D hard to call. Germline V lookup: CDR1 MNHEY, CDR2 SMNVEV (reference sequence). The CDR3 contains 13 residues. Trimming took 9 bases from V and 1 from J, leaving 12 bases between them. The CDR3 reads CASRSWGNTEAFF. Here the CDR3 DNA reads TGTGCCAGTAGATCGTGGGGGAACACTGAAGCTTTCTTT.

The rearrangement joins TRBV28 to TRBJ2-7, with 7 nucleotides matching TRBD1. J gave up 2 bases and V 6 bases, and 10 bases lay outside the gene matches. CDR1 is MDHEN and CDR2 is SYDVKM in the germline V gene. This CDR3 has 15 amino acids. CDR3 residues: CASRPNLGTAYEQYF. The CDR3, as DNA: TGTGCCAGCAGACCGAATCTTGGGACAGCCTACGAGCAGTACTTC.

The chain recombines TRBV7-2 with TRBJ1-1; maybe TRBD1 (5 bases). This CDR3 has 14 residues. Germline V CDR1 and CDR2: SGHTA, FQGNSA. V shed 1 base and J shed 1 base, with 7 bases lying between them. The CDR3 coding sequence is TGTGCCAGCAGCTTAGTCGGACAGAACACTGAAGCTTTCTTT. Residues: CASSLVGQNTEAFF.

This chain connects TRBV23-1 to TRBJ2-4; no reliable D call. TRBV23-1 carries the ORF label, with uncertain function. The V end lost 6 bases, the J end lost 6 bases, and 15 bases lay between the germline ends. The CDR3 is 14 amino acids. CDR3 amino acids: CASRLRPFRNIQYF. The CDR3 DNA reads TGCGCCAGCAGACTCCGGCCGTTCAGAAACATTCAGTACTTC.

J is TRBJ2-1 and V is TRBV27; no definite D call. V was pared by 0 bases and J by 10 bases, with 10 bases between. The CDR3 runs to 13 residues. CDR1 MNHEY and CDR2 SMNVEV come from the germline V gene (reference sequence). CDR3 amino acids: CASSLSFRTEQFF. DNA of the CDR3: TGTGCCAGCAGTTTATCATTTCGGACGGAGCAGTTCTTC.

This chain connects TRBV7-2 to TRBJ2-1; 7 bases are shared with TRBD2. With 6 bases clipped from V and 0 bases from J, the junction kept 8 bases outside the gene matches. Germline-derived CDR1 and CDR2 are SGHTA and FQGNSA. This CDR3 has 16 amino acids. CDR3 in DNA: TGTGCCAGCAGTCTCACCAGCGGGAACTCCTACAATGAGCAGTTCTTC. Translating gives CASSLTSGNSYNEQFF.

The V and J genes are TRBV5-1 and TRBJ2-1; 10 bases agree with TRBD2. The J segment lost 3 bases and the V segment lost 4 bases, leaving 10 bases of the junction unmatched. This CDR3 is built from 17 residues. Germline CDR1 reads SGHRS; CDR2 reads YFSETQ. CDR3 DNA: TGCGCCAGCAGCCCTTTTGTAGCGGGGGGCCTCTACAATGAGCAGTTCTTC. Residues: CASSPFVAGGLYNEQFF.

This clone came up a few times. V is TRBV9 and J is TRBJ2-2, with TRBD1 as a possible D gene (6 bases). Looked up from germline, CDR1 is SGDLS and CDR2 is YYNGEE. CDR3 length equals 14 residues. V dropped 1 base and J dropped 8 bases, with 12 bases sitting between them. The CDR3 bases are TGTGCCAGCAGCGTAACTACCCAGGGGGGGGAGCTGTTTTTT. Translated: CASSVTTQGGELFF.

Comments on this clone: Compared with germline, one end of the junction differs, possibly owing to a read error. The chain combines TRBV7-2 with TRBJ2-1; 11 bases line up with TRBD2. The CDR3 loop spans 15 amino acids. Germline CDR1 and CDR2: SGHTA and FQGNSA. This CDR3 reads CASSVAGGRSNEQFF. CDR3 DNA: TGTGCCAGCAGCGTAGCGGGAGGGCGAAGCAATGAGCAGTTCTTC.